A single T cell receptor (beta chain) is shown here with its context. Its specific antigen is unknown. Base qualities are missing; no much larger clone stands one base away. The source of the sample is a study of cytomegalovirus exposure and HLA in healthy donors (dated by TCRdb to about 2017). With respect to the entire study: In an earlier analysis of around 540 of the donors, approximately 300 Gb of sequence data and roughly 100 million unique TCR beta sequences from 150 million to 200 million T cells were reported. Around 320 gigabases of sequencing data and tens of millions of unique TCR sequences were included in an early release covering under 650 HLA-typed donors. Among the 398 genotyped donors, about 85% belonged to the genetic ancestry cluster associated with self-reported Caucasian donors. The aim of the study was to test whether cataloging public T cell receptors could identify signatures of past pathogen exposure. Using immunosequencing, the study profiled T cell repertoires from some 670 subjects and related those repertoires to cytomegalovirus serostatus. Besides the first cohort of approximately 670 subjects, a separate validation cohort made up of 120 different subjects was used. To predict cytomegalovirus infection status, the study brought together high-throughput TCR immunosequencing, statistical association of individual TCRs with disease status, and machine learning. A later analysis re-examined previously published TCR beta repertoires from 500 to 700 donors and added high-resolution HLA genotyping to investigate patterns of TCR occurrence. In the later analysis, no new phenotypic data were used to find candidate immune exposures; instead, reliance was placed on TCR beta sequences and their occurrence across donors. To decide whether each TCR beta V gene segment behaved as functional or pseudogenic, an earlier analysis of some 600 of the donors relied on high-throughput TCR beta sequencing. Alongside the repertoire data, information on donor age, sex, ethnicity and CMV serostatus was compiled. Genome-wide SNP genotypes for about 65% of the 666 donors were used in a later genetic analysis, which treated that subset as a discovery cohort. All discovery cohort repertoires had been generated on a single sequencing platform. HLA typing covered class I and class II loci at four-digit resolution. Typing coverage differed by locus: A, B, C, DRB1 and DQB1 were typed in roughly 620-640 donors, DQA1 in roughly 510, DPA1 in over 600, and DPB1 in approximately 450. Roughly 5 DR-DQ haplotypes were handled as single units for association and clustering, since linkage in the cohort was strong. Among about 370 genotyped donors of the cohort, an average of around 250,000 unique TCR beta nucleotide sequences was sequenced per donor, of which roughly 17% were non-productive. The paper's findings and limits, for the study overall: Presence/absence analyses assumed roughly uniform sequencing depth across donors, an assumption that may not hold. Broadly in line with IMGT annotations, most TCR beta V segments showed up in productive rearrangements about 90% or about 30% of the time in an earlier analysis of 450 to 750 of the donors. A total of about 150 TCR beta chains were listed by the study as associated with cytomegalovirus. Some IMGT-functional V segments, including TRBV6-2 and TRBV6-3, could not be told apart with the 87-base-pair reads, so those segments were excluded. HLA typing was unavailable for some donors at each locus, so association tests used only the typed subset. A group of highly shared sequence variants was considered likely to be a technical artifact of the sequencing pipeline. Linkage disequilibrium might explain the correlated functional status among segregating V segments, but an unknown experimental factor could not be excluded. A later analysis found that most CMV-associated TCR beta chains appeared HLA-restricted, with HLA associations seemingly driven largely by CMV exposure. When HLA alleles, especially DR and DQ, strongly co-occurred, attributing TCR associations to individual alleles was difficult. A later analysis associated around 16,000 TCR beta sequences with specific HLA alleles at a false discovery rate of 0.05. The only immune exposure information available for the cohort was CMV serostatus. According to a later analysis, parvovirus B19, influenza, CMV and Epstein-Barr virus appeared linked to several top co-occurrence clusters. In a later analysis, HLA-associated TCR beta chains showed more clonal expansion and lower generation probabilities than non-associated chains that were equally common. A later genetic analysis associated a missense DCLRE1C variant with V-gene and J-gene trimming of TCR beta chains, and an independent cohort replicated the association. According to a later analysis, TCR association rates differed among HLA loci, with DRB1 alleles showing the most associated TCRs and HLA-C alleles showing the fewest. In both the original and validation cohorts, the classifier was reported to diagnose cytomegalovirus status with high specificity and sensitivity. Only TCR beta chains were sequenced in this cohort, and the absence of alpha or paired-chain data limited detectable features. A further reported finding was that TCR beta sequences accurately predicted the HLA-A and HLA-B alleles for most subjects in the first cohort. It was suggested by the authors that the approach could potentially be generalized to other disease states and immunological phenotypes. The earlier analysis of a few hundred of the donors excluded around 17 rarely observed V segments, including chromosome 9 orphons, because counts were too low. In a later genetic analysis, fewer N-insertions in productive TCRs were reported among donors in an Asian-associated ancestry cluster than the roughly 700-donor mean. Most TCR sequences were seen in very few donors, while some public TCRs were found in many individuals. A few of the identified cytomegalovirus-associated TCR beta chains were confirmed in vitro to be specific for cytomegalovirus antigens.

The method behind the library was the immunoSEQ multiplex PCR assay. A mixture of 60 forward primers for TCR Vbeta segments and 13 reverse primers for TCR Jbeta segments was used in the multiplex PCR. The CDR3 region of rearranged TCR beta genes was amplified from genomic DNA by a multiplex PCR assay. On the Illumina HiSeq System, the amplified TCR beta libraries were sequenced as 87-base-pair reads. The original pipeline was this. A later analysis counted about 80 million unique TCR beta chains across the 550 to 700 repertoires, and around 12 million of these chains were shared by at least two donors. A nearest-neighbor algorithm error-corrected the raw reads and collapsed the reads into unique sequences, merging closely related sequences to remove PCR and sequencing errors. Alignment of CDR3 sequences to IMGT reference sequences was used to assign V, D and J gene segments. For a sequence to be retained, a match of at least six nucleotides to both a V gene segment and a J gene segment was required. A rearrangement counted as productive if the CDR3 had no stop codons and remained in frame with V and J, and every other rearrangement counted as non-productive. CDR3 was defined by IMGT convention, running from the second conserved V-encoded cysteine to the conserved J-encoded phenylalanine. In an earlier analysis of 587 of the donors, sequences lacking an unambiguous match to a single V gene segment were excluded. In an earlier analysis of a few hundred of the donors, V segments were called functional above 56.7% productive rearrangements and were called segregating when the between-donor standard deviation exceeded 5%. A statistical classification framework was built to diagnose cytomegalovirus status from the catalog of TCR beta chain sequences. In a later analysis, TCR nucleotide sequences were compared against IMGT/GENE-DB human TR gene sequences so that V and J genes could be assigned. The TCRdist pipeline was used in a later analysis to assign CDR3 sequences and most-parsimonious VDJ recombination scenarios. A later analysis defined each TCR beta chain by its CDR3 amino acid sequence plus V-gene family, and excluded reads lacking a unique V-gene family. As a way to deal with suspected cross-contamination and a sequencing artifact, a later analysis dropped more than 500 nucleotide sequences that were highly shared and had low generation probability. A later analysis calculated a clonal expansion index for each public chain from normalized within-repertoire ranks of inferred template counts. A later analysis computed generation probabilities with a VDJ recombination model fitted to out-of-frame rearrangements, and checked the results against IGoR. A later analysis scored TCR-TCR, TCR-HLA and TCR-CMV co-occurrence with hypergeometric tests, applying a repertoire-size bias correction to TCR pairs. In a later analysis, false discovery rates were estimated by permuting HLA or CMV assignments 20 times. In a later analysis, co-occurring TCRs were grouped using DBSCAN, with TCRdist sequence similarity added in when clustering inside HLA-allele-positive subsets. Repertoires with fewer than 30,000 or more than 120,000 public chains were left out of co-occurrence clustering, as were about 5 repertoires with anomalous nucleotide sharing. TCRdb's version of the immuneACCESS table is confined to in-frame rearrangements and falls short of the full clone set. An unresolved V gene accounts for under half of the shortfall where checked; the remainder is of unknown origin. V and J calls and clone size are given by that table; D and trimming were obtained from the DNA. The sample table holds approximately 160,000 clones, of which 84% were seen once. The ten top clones hold 4.5% to 5.5% of the sample.

V is cut by 4 bases and J by 0 bases, and the space between the germline ends is 12 bases. Via the germline V gene (reference sequence), CDR1 is GTSNPN and CDR2 SVGIG. The CDR3 sequence holds 14 residues, the cysteine and phenylalanine included. Only the CDR3 DNA stays, 42 bases, in frame from base 1. The cohort consisted of 666 healthy bone marrow donors. All cohort members were sampled while nominally healthy, although unrecorded immune exposures were likely present. The donor tested CMV seropositive and was one of the 289 seropositive cohort members. Each donor provided a peripheral blood sample, and peripheral blood mononuclear cells were used for TCR beta sequencing. The Qiagen DNeasy Blood Extraction Kit was used to extract genomic DNA from the blood cell samples.

The sequencing sample was made of PBMCs. The sequence was obtained from a girl aged 10-17 years in good health and CMV-seropositive. In this chain, TRBV30 is recombined with TRBJ1-1, and TRBD1 may be the D gene, going by 5 matching bases. The nucleotide sequence reads TGTGCCTGGAACGTCGCCAGGGTGAACACTGAAGCTTTCTTT. This yields the protein CAWNVARVNTEAFF.